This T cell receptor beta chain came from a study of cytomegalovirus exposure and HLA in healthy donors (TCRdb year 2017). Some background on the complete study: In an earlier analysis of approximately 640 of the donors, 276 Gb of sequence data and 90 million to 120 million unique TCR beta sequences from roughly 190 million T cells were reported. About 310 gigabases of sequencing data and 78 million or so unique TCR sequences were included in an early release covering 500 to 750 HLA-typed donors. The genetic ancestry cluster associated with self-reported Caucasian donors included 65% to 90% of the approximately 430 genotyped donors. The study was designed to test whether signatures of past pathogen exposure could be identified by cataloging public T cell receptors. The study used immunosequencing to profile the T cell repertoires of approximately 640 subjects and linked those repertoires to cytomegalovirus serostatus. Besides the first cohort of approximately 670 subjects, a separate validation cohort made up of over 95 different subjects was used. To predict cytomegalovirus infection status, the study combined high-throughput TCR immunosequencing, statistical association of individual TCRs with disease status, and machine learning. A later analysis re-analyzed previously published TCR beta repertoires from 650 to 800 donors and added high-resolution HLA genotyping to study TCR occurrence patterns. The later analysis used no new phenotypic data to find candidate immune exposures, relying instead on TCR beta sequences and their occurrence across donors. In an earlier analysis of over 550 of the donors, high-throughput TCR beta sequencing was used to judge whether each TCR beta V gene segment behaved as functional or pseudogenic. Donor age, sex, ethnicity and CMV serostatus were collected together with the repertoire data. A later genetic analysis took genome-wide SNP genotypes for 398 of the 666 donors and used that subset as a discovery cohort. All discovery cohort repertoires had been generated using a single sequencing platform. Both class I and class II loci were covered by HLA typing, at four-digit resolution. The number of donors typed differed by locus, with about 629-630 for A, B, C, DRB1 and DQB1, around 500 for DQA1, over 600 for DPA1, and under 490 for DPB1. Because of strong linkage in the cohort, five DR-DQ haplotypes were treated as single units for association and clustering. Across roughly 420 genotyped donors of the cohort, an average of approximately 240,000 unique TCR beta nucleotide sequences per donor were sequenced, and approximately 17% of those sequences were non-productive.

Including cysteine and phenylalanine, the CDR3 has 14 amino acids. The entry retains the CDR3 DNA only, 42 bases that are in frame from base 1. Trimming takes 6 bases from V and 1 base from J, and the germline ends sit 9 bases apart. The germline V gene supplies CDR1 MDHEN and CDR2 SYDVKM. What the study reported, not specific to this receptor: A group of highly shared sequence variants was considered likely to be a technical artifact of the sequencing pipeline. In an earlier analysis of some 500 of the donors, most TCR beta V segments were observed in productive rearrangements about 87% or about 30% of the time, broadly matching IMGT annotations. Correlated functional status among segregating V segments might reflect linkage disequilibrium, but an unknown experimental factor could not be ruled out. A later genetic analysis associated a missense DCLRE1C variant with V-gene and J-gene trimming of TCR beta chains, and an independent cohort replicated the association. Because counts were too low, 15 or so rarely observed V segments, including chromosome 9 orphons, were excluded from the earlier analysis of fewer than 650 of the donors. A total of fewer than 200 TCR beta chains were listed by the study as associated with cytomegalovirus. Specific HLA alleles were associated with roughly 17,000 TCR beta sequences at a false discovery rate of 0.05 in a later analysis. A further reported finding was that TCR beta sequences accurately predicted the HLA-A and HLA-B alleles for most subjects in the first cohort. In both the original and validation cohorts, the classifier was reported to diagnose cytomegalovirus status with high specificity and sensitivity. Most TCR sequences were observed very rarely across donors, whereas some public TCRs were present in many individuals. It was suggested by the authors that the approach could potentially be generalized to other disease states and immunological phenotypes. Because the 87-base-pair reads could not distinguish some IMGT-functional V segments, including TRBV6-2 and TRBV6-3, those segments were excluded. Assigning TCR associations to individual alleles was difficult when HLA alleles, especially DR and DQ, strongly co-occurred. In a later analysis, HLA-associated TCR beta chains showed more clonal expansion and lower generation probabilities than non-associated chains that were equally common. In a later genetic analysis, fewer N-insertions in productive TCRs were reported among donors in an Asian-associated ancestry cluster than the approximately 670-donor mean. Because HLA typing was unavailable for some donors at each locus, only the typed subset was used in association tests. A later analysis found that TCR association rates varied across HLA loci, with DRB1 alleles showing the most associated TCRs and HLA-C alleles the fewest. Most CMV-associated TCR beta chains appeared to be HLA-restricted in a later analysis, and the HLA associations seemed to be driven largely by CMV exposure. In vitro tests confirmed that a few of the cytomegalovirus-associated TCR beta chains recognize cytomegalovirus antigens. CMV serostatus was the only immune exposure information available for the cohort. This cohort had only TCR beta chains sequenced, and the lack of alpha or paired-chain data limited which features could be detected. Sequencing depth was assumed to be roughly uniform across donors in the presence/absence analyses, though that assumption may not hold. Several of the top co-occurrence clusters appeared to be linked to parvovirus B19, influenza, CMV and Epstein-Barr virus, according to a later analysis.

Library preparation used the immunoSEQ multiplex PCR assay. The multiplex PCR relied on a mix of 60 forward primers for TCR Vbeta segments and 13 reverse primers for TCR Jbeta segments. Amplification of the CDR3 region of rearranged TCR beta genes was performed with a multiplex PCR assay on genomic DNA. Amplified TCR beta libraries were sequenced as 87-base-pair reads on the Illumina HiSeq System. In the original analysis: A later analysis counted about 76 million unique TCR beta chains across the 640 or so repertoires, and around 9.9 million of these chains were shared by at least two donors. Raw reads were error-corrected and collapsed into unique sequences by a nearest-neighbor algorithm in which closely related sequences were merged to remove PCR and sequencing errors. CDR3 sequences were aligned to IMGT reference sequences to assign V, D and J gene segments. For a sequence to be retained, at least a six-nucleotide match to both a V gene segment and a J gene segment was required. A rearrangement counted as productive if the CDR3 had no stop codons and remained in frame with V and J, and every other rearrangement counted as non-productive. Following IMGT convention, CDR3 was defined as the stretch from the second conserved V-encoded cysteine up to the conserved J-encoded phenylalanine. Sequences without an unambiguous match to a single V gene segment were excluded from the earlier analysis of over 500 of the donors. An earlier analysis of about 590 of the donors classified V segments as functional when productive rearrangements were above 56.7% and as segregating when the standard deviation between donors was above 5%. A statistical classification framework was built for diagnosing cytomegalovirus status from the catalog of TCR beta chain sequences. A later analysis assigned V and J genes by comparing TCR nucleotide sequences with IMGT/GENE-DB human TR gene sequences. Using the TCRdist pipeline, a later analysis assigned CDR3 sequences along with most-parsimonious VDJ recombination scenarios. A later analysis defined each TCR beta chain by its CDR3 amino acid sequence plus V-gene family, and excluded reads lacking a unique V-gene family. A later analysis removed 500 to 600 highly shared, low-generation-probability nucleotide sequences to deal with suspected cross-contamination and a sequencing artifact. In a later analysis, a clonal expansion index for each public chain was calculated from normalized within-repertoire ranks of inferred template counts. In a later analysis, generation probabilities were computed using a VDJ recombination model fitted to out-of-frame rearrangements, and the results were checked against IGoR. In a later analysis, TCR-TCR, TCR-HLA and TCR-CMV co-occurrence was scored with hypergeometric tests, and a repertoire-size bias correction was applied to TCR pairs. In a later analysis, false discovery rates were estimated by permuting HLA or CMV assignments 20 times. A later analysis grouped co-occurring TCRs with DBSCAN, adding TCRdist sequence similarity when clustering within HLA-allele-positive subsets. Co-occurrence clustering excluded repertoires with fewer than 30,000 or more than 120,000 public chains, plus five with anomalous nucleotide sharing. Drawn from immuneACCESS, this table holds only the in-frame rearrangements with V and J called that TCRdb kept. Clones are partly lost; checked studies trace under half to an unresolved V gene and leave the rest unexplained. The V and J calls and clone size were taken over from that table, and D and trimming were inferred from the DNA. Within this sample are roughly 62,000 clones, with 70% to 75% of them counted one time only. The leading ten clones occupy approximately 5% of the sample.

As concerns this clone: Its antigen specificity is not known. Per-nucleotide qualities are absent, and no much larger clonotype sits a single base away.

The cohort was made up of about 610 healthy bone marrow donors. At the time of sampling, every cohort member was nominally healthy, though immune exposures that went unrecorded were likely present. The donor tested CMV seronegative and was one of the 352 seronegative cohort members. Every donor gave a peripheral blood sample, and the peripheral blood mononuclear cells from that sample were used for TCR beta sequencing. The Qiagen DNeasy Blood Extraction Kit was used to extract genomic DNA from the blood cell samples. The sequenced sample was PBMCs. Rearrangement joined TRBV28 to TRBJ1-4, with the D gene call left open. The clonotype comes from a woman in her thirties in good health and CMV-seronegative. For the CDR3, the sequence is CASSTVLTNEKLFF. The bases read TGTGCCAGCAGCACGGTGTTAACTAATGAAAAACTGTTTTTT.